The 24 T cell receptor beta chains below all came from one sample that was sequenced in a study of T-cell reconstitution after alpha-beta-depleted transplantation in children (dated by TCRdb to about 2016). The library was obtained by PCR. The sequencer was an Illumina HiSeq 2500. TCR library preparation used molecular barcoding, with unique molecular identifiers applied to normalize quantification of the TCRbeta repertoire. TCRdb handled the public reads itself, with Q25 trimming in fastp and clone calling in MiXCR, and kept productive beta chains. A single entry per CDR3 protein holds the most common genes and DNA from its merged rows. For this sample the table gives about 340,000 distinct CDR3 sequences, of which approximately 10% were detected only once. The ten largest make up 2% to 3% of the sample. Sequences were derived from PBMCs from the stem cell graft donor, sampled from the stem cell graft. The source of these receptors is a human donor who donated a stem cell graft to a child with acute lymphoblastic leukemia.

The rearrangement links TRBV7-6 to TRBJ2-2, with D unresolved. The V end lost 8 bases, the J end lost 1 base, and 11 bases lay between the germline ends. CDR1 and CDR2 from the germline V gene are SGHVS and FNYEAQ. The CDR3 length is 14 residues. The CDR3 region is CASRPRENTGELFF. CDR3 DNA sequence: TGTGCCAGCCGCCCAAGGGAGAACACCGGGGAGCTGTTTTTT.

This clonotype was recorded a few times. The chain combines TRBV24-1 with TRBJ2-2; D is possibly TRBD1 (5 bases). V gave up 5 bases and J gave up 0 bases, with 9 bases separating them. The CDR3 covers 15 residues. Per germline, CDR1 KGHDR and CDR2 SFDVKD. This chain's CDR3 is CATSATGPNTGELFF. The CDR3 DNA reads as TGTGCCACCAGTGCAACAGGCCCGAACACCGGGGAGCTGTTTTTT.

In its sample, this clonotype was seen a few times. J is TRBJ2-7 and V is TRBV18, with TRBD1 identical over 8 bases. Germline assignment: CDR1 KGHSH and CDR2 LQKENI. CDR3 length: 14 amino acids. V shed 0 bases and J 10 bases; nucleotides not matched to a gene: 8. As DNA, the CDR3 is TGTGCCAGCTCACCACCGGGACAGGTCTTGGTTCAGTACTTC. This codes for CASSPPGQVLVQYF.

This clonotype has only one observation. The CDR3 DNA reads TGCGCCAGCAGCCAAGATAGTGGGACCTACGAGCAGTACTTC. Its protein is CASSQDSGTYEQYF. This sequence joins TRBV4-1 and TRBJ2-7; D ambiguous. V dropped 0 bases and J dropped 2 bases, with 8 bases sitting between them. The CDR3 spans 14 residues. Germline V gene lookup returns CDR1 MGHRA and CDR2 YSYEKL.

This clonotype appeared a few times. CDR3 amino acids: CASGLGLAERETQYF. CDR3 coding DNA: TGTGCTAGTGGTTTGGGACTAGCGGAGAGGGAGACCCAGTACTTC. The V call is TRBV12-5, the J call TRBJ2-5, with TRBD2 matching 9 bases. The CDR3 sequence is 15 residues long. The V gene's germline CDR1 is LGHNT and CDR2 FRNRAP. Trimming at V came to 1 base and at J to 5 bases, leaving 5 bases not matched to a gene.

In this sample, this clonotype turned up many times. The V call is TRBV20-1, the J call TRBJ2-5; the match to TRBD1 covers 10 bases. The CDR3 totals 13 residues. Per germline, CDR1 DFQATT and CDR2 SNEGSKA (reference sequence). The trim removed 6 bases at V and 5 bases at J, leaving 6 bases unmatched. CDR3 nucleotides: TGCAGTGCCAGGGGACAGGGGCTGGAGACCCAGTACTTC. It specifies CSARGQGLETQYF.

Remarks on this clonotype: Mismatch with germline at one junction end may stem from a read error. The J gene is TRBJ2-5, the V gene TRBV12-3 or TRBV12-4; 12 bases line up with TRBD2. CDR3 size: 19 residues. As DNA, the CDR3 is TGTACCAGCAGTACCGGGACTAGCGGGTTTCTACTACCTCAAGAGACCCAGTACTTC. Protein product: CTSSTGTSGFLLPQETQYF.

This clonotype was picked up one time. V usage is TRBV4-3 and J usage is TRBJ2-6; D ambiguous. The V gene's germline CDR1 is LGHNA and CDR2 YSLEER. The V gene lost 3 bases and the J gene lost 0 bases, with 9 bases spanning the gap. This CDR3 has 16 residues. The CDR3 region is CASSQDRYSGANVLTF. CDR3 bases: TGCGCCAGCAGCCAGGACCGTTACTCTGGGGCCAACGTCCTGACTTTC.

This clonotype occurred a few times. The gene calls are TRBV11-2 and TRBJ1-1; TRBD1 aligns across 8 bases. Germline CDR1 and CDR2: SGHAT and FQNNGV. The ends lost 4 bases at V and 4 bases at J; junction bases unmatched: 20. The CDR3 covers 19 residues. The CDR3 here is CASSSLLDRVNLAATEAFF. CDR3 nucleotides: TGTGCCAGCAGCTCACTTTTGGACAGGGTAAATCTAGCCGCCACTGAAGCTTTCTTT. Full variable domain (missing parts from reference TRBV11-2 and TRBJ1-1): EAGVAQSPRYKIIEKRQSVAFWCNPISGHATLYWYQQILGQGPKLLIQFQNNGVVDDSQLPKDRFSAERLKGVDSTLKIQPAKLEDSAVYLCASSSLLDRVNLAATEAFFGQGTRLTVV.

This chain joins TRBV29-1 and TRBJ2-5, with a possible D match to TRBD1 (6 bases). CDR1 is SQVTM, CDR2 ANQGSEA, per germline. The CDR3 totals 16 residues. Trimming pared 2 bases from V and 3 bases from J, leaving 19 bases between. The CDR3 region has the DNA TGCAGCGTTGAATGGGGGCCGTCCCAGTATGAAGAGACCCAGTACTTC. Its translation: CSVEWGPSQYEETQYF.

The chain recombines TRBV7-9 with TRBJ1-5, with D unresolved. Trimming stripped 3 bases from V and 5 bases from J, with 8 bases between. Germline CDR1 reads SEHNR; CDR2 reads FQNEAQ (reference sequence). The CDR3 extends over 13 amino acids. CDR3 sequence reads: CASSFGQDQPQHF. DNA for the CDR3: TGTGCCAGCAGCTTCGGTCAGGATCAGCCCCAGCATTTT.

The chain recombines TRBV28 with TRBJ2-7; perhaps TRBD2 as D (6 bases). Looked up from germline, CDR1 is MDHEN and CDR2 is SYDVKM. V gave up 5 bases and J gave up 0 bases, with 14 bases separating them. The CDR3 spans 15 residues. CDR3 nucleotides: TGTGCCAGCAGTAAAGGAGGGGACCTCTCCTACGAGCAGTACTTC. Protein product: CASSKGGDLSYEQYF.

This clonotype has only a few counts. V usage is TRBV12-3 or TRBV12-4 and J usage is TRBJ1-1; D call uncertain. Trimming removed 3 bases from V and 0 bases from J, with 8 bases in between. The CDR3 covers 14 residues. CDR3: CASSFSQMNTEAFF. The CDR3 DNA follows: TGTGCCAGCAGTTTTTCACAGATGAACACTGAAGCTTTCTTT.

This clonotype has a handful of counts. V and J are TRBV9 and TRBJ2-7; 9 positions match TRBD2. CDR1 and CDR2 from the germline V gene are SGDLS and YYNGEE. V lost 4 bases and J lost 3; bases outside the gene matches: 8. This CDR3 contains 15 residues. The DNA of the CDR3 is TGTGCCAGCAGCCCAACTCTAGCGGGGAACTACGAGCAGTACTTC. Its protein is CASSPTLAGNYEQYF.

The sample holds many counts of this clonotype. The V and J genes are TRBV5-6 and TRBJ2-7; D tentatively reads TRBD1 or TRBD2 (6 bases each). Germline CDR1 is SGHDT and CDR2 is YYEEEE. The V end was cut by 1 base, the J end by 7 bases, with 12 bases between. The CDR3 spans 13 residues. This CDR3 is CASSLPGAWEQYF. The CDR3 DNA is TGTGCCAGCAGCTTGCCGGGGGCATGGGAGCAGTACTTC.

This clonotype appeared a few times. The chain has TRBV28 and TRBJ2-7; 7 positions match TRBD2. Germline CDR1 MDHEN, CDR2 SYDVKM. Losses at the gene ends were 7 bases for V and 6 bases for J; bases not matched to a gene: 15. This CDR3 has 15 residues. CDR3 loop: CASNTPRAGESEQYF. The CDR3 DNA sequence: TGTGCCAGCAACACCCCACGCGCGGGAGAGAGCGAGCAGTACTTC.

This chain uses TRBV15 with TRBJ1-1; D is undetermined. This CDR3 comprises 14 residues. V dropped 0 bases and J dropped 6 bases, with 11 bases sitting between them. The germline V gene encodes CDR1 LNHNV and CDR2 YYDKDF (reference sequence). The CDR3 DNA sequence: TGTGCCACCAGCAGAGATCAAGGCGCCCCTGAAGCTTTCTTT. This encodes CATSRDQGAPEAFF.

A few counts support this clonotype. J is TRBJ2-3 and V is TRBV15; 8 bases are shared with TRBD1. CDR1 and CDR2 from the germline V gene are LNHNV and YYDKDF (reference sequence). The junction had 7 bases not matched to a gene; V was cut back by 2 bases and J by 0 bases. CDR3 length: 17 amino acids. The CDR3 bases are TGTGCCACCAGCAGACCGGGACAGGAGATTAGCACAGATACGCAGTATTTT. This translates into CATSRPGQEISTDTQYF.

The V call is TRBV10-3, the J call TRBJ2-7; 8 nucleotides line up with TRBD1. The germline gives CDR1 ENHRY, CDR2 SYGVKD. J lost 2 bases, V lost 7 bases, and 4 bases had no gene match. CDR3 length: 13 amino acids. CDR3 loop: CAIKGQGPYEQYF. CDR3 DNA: TGTGCCATCAAAGGACAGGGCCCCTACGAGCAGTACTTC.

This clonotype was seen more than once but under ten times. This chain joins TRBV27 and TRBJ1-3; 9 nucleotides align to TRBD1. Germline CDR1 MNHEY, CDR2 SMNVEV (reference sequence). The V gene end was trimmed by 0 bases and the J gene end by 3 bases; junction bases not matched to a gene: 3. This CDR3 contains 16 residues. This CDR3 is CASSLSGDRVGNTIYF. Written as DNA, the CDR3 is TGTGCCAGCAGTTTATCAGGGGACAGGGTTGGAAACACCATATATTTT.

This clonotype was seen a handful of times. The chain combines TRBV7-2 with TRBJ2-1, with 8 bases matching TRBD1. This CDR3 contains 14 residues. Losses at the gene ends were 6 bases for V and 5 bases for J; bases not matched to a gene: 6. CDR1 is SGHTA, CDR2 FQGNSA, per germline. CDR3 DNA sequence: TGTGCCAGCAGTTTGGACAGGGCGAACAATGAGCAGTTCTTC. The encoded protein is CASSLDRANNEQFF.

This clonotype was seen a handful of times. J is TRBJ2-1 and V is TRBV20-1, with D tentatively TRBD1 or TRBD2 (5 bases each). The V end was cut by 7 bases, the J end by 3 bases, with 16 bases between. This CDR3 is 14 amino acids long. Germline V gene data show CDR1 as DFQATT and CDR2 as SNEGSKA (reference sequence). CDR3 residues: CSVSRDRHYNEQFF. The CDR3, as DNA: TGCAGTGTTTCTAGGGACCGGCACTACAATGAGCAGTTCTTC.

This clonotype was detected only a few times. The DNA of the CDR3 is TGTGCCAGCAGTTACCGACAGCGCACAGATACGCAGTATTTT. Translated: CASSYRQRTDTQYF. V is TRBV6-5 and J is TRBJ2-3; D possibly corresponds to TRBD1 (5 bases). The CDR3 extends over 14 amino acids. The germline V gene has CDR1 MNHEY and CDR2 SVGAGI. V dropped 2 bases and J dropped 1 base, with 7 bases sitting between them.

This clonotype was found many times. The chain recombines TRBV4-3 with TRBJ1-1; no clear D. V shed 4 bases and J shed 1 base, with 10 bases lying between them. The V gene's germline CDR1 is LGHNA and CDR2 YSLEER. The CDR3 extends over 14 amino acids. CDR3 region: CASSPPGRNTEAFF. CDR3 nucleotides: TGCGCCAGCAGCCCCCCGGGCAGGAACACTGAAGCTTTCTTT.